The rows below give T cell receptor beta chains drawn from one sample of a study of OX40 agonist ivuxolimab in advanced cancers. Method: immunoSEQ multiplex PCR; TCRdb's copy keeps in-frame clones and lacks some. The data show roughly 90,000 clones, with under 95% seen just once and roughly 8.9% held by the top ten. The source was CD4+ or CD8+ T cells sorted from blood, collected in a trial of the OX40 agonist ivuxolimab. Every receptor here comes from an adult with an advanced solid tumor such as melanoma, head and neck, liver or kidney cancer. Both conserved end residues are part of each CDR3. A D gene is named only where the DNA matches it firmly. Where a row states a size, it is once, few, many or the class of an expanded clone; other rows omit it.

D | size | J | V | CDR3 | DNA
. | . | TRBJ1-1 | TRBV27 | CASSRLENTEAFF | TGTGCCAGCAGTCGACTGGAGAACACTGAAGCTTTCTTT
TRBD2 | . | TRBJ2-1 | TRBV19 | CASRNLAGSFYNEQFF | TGTGCCAGTAGGAATTTAGCGGGATCCTTTTACAATGAGCAGTTCTTC
. | few | TRBJ2-2 | TRBV19 | CASSIDRYTGELFF | TGTGCCAGTAGTATAGATCGGTACACCGGGGAGCTGTTTTTT
TRBD2 | . | TRBJ2-5 | TRBV7-9 | CASSLAGLAGASFQETQYF | TGTGCCAGCAGCTTAGCGGGACTAGCGGGGGCATCTTTCCAAGAGACCCAGTACTTC
. | . | TRBJ2-3 | TRBV6-5 | CASTMYAASTDTQYF | TGTGCCAGCACCATGTACGCCGCTAGCACAGATACGCAGTATTTT
. | . | TRBJ2-7 | TRBV18 | CASSPRRGSSYEQYF | TGTGCCAGCTCACCGCGGAGGGGGAGCTCCTACGAGCAGTACTTC
. | once | TRBJ2-6 | TRBV6-1 | CASNIDSGGANVLTF | TGTGCCAGCAACATAGATAGCGGAGGGGCCAACGTCCTGACTTTC
TRBD2 | . | TRBJ2-1 | TRBV9 | CASTGRGGSIPPTLNNEQFF | TGTGCCAGCACCGGCCGTGGCGGGAGCATACCCCCAACTCTAAACAATGAGCAGTTCTTC
. | . | TRBJ1-2 | TRBV6-5 | CASSYRGQGVYGYTF | TGTGCCAGCAGTTACCGGGGCCAAGGGGTCTATGGCTACACCTTC
. | . | TRBJ2-5 | TRBV10-3 | CAISEVREETQYF | TGTGCCATCAGTGAGGTACGGGAAGAGACCCAGTACTTC
TRBD2 | . | TRBJ2-3 | TRBV5-4 | CASSPSGSDTQYF | TGTGCCAGCAGTCCGAGCGGGAGTGATACGCAGTATTTT
TRBD2 | . | TRBJ2-7 | TRBV18 | CASSVSGSYEQYF | TGTGCCAGCTCGGTTAGCGGGAGCTACGAGCAGTACTTC
. | . | TRBJ2-2 | TRBV6-5 | CASSSSGELFF | TGTGCCAGCAGCTCCAGCGGGGAGCTGTTTTTT
TRBD1 | . | TRBJ2-5 | TRBV18 | CASSPGRSGTGGWQETQYF | TGTGCCAGCTCACCAGGGAGATCCGGGACAGGGGGATGGCAAGAGACCCAGTACTTC
TRBD2 | . | TRBJ2-1 | TRBV11-3 | CASSLSTSGFYNEQFF | TGTGCCAGCAGCTTAAGTACTAGCGGTTTCTACAATGAGCAGTTCTTC
TRBD2 | . | TRBJ2-5 | TRBV7-7 | CASSLARGGGVVGTQYF | TGTGCTAGCAGCTTAGCGCGTGGCGGGGGGGTTGTCGGGACCCAGTACTTC
TRBD2 | . | TRBJ2-7 | TRBV4-1 | CASSQEAGVPYEQYF | TGCGCCAGCAGCCAAGAAGCGGGAGTCCCCTACGAGCAGTACTTC
. | . | TRBJ2-7 | TRBV2 | CASSEGTASYEQYF | TGTGCCAGCAGTGAAGGGACAGCCTCCTACGAGCAGTACTTC
. | . | TRBJ1-2 | TRBV6-1 | CASSEARAGSYYGYTF | TGTGCCAGCAGTGAAGCTAGAGCGGGGTCTTACTATGGCTACACCTTC
TRBD1 | once | TRBJ2-1 | TRBV19 | CASKFGDRAYNEQFF | TGTGCCAGTAAGTTTGGGGACAGGGCCTACAATGAGCAGTTCTTC
. | . | TRBJ2-3 | TRBV5-6 | CASSLKGYVTQYF | TGTGCCAGCAGTTTAAAGGGTTATGTTACGCAGTATTTT
TRBD1 | . | TRBJ2-1 | TRBV11-2 | CASSPTGVTEGAVYNEQFF | TGTGCCAGCAGCCCGACAGGGGTAACGGAGGGAGCCGTCTACAATGAGCAGTTCTTC
. | few | TRBJ2-1 | TRBV27 | CASGRQAHAEQFF | TGTGCCAGCGGTAGACAGGCGCATGCTGAGCAGTTCTTC
. | . | TRBJ2-3 | TRBV10-2 | CASSLVRGTDTQYF | TGCGCCAGCAGTCTCGTCCGGGGCACAGATACGCAGTATTTT
. | . | TRBJ1-1 | TRBV28 | CASRTPGGATEAFF | TGTGCCAGCAGAACCCCTGGGGGCGCCACTGAAGCTTTCTTT
. | . | TRBJ1-2 | TRBV7-2 | CASSPTLGQYNYGYTF | TGTGCCAGCAGCCCGACCCTTGGACAGTATAACTATGGCTACACCTTC
TRBD2 | . | TRBJ2-5 | TRBV5-4 | CASSSYPGLVAETQYF | TGTGCCAGCAGCTCCTATCCGGGACTAGTGGCGGAGACCCAGTACTTC
TRBD1 | . | TRBJ1-1 | TRBV11-2 | CASSWEQGGTEAFF | TGTGCCAGCAGCTGGGAACAGGGGGGCACTGAAGCTTTCTTT
. | . | TRBJ2-7 | TRBV11-3 | CASSLGIYYEQYF | TGTGCCAGCAGCTTGGGGATTTACTACGAGCAGTACTTC
. | . | TRBJ1-1 | TRBV7-2 | CASSSNRGVGEAFF | TGTGCCAGCAGCTCAAACCGTGGGGTCGGTGAAGCTTTCTTT
. | . | TRBJ2-7 | TRBV30 | CAWSVRRGIRSSYEQYF | TGTGCCTGGAGTGTACGGAGGGGGATAAGGAGCTCCTACGAGCAGTACTTC
. | . | TRBJ1-4 | TRBV19 | CASSIRPTGDKLFF | TGTGCCAGTAGTATTCGCCCCACCGGCGACAAACTGTTTTTT
TRBD1 | . | TRBJ2-7 | TRBV10-1 | CASSDLRDRTDEQYF | TGCGCCAGCAGTGACCTCCGGGACAGGACCGACGAGCAGTACTTC
TRBD1 | . | TRBJ1-5 | TRBV6-6 | CASADRGNQPQHF | TGTGCCAGCGCGGACAGGGGCAATCAGCCCCAGCATTTT
. | . | TRBJ2-4 | TRBV9 | CASSVRRDFLGFF | TGTGCCAGCAGCGTGAGAAGGGACTTCCTCGGGTTCTTC
TRBD2 | few | TRBJ2-7 | TRBV13 | CASSRGQRERYEQYF | TGTGCCAGCAGCCGGGGGCAGCGGGAGAGGTACGAGCAGTACTTC
TRBD1 | . | TRBJ1-1 | TRBV4-1 | CASSQEGTGSTEAFF | TGCGCCAGCAGCCAAGAGGGGACAGGGAGCACTGAAGCTTTCTTT
TRBD2 | . | TRBJ2-5 | TRBV30 | CAWSVSSGMETQYF | TGTGCCTGGAGTGTATCTAGCGGGATGGAGACCCAGTACTTC
TRBD1 | once | TRBJ1-6 | TRBV27 | CASSLLSPARDSAISPLHF | TGTGCCAGCAGTTTATTATCTCCCGCCCGGGACAGCGCGATTTCACCCCTCCACTTT
TRBD2 | . | TRBJ2-5 | TRBV7-3 | CASSFSGRVETQYF | TGTGCCAGCAGCTTCAGCGGGAGGGTGGAGACCCAGTACTTC
. | . | TRBJ2-3 | TRBV11-3 | CASSLEGRSTDTQYF | TGTGCCAGCAGCTTAGAGGGCCGTAGCACAGATACGCAGTATTTT
TRBD2 | . | TRBJ2-5 | TRBV2 | CASSEEATSGETQYF | TGTGCCAGCAGTGAAGAGGCGACTAGCGGGGAGACCCAGTACTTC
. | . | TRBJ1-5 | TRBV7-8 | CASSLGAGGRQPQHF | TGTGCCAGCAGCTTAGGGGCAGGTGGAAGACAGCCCCAGCATTTT
TRBD2 | . | TRBJ2-7 | TRBV11-1 | CASSFGLAGDEQYF | TGTGCCAGCAGTTTCGGACTAGCGGGTGACGAGCAGTACTTC
. | . | TRBJ2-5 | TRBV7-2 | CASSLGIASQETQYF | TGTGCCAGCAGCTTAGGAATCGCGAGCCAAGAGACCCAGTACTTC
. | . | TRBJ1-1 | TRBV5-1 | CASSPGRDTEAFF | TGCGCCAGCAGCCCAGGGAGGGACACTGAAGCTTTCTTT